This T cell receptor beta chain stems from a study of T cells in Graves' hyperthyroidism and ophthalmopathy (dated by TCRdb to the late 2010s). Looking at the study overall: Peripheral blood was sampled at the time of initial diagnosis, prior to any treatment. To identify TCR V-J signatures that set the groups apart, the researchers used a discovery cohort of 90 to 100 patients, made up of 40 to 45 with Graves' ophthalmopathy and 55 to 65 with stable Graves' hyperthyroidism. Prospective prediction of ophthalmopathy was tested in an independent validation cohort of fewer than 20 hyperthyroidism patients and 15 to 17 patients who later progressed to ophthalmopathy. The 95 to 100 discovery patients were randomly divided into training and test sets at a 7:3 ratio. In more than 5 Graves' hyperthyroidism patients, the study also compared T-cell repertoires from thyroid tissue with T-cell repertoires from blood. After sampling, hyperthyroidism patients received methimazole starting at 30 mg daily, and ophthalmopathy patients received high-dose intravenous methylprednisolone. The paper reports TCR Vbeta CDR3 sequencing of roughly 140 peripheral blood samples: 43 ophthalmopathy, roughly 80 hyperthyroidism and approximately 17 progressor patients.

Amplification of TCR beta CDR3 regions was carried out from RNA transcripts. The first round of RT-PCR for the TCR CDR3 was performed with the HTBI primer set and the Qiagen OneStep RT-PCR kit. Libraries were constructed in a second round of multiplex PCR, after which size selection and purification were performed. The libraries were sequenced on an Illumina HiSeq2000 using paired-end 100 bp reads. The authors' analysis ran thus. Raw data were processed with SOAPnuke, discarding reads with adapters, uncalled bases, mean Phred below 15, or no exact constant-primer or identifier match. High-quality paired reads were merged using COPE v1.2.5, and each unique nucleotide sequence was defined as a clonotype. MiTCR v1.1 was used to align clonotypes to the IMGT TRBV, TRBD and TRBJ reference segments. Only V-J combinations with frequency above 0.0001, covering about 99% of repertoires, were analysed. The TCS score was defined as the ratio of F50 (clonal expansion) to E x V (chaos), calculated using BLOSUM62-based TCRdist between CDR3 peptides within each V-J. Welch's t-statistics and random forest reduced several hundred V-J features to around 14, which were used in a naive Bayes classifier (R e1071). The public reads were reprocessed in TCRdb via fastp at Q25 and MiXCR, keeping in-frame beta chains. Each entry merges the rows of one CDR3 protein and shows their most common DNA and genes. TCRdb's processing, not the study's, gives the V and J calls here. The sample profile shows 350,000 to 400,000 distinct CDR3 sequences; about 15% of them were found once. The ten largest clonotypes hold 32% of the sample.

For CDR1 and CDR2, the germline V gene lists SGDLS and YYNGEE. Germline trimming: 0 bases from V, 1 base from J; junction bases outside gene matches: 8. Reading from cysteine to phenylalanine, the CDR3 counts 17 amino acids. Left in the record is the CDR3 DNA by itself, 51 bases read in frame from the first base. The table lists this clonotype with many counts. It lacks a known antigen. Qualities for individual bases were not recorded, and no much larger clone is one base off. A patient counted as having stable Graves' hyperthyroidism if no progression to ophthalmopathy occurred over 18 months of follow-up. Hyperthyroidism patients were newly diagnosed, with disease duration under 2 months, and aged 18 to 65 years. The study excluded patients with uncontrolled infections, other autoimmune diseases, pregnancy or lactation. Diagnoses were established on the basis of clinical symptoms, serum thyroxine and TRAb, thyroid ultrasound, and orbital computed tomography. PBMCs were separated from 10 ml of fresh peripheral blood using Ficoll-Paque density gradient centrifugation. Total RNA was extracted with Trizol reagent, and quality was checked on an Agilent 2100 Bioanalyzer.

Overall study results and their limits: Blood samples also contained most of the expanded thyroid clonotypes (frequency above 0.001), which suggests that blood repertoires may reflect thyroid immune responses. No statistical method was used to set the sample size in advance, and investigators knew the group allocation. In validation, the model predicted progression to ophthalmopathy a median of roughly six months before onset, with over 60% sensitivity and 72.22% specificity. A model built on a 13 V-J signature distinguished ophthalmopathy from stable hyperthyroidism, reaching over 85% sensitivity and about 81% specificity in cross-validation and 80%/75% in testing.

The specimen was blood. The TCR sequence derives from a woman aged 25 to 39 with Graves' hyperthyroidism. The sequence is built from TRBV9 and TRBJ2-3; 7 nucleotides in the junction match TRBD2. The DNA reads TGTGCCAGCAGCGTAGGGCCCTTTGCGGGGGGCACAGATACGCAGTATTTT. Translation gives CASSVGPFAGGTDTQYF.